These 31 T cell receptor beta chains were sequenced from one sample in a study of cytomegalovirus exposure and HLA in healthy donors. The PCR made use of 60 Vbeta and 13 Jbeta primers. Profiled with immunoSEQ multiplex PCR; TCRdb holds only in-frame clones, not every one. The sample has some 57,000 clones; roughly three fifths are singletons. Material for sequencing was PBMCs. The receptors here all came from a human donor in good health.

The chain couples TRBV5-3 to TRBJ1-2; no definite D call. TRBV5-3 is classed as an ORF, of uncertain function. Trimming removed 6 bases at V and 6 bases at J, with 12 bases between. The CDR3 covers 12 residues. The CDR3 spells CARIEDGDGYTF. The CDR3 nucleotides are TGTGCCAGAATCGAGGACGGGGATGGCTACACCTTC.

The rearrangement links TRBV9 to TRBJ1-5; 7 bases fit TRBD1. The CDR3 spans 16 residues. The germline CDR1 and CDR2 sequences are SGDLS and YYNGEE. Germline trimming cut 4 bases from V and 2 bases from J; bases unmatched to any gene: 9. The CDR3 region has the DNA TGTGCCAGCAGCCCCACAGGGGATTACGGCAATCAGCCCCAGCATTTT. Its translation: CASSPTGDYGNQPQHF.

This clone has only a few counts. A read error is likely here: a far larger clone is one base away. This chain connects TRBV27 to TRBJ1-2, with TRBD1 matching over 10 bases. This CDR3 contains 13 residues. The germline V gene has CDR1 MNHEY and CDR2 SMNVEV (reference sequence). CDR3 region: CASSSTGGYGYPF. In nucleotides, the CDR3 is TGTGCCAGCAGTTCGACAGGGGGCTATGGCTACCCCTTC.

J is TRBJ1-5 and V is TRBV28; D not certain. Germline assignment: CDR1 MDHEN and CDR2 SYDVKM. V gave up 4 bases and J gave up 3 bases, with 13 bases separating them. The CDR3 loop spans 15 amino acids. This CDR3 is CASSSSSGYNQPQHF. The CDR3 nucleotides are TGTGCCAGCAGTTCCTCCTCGGGGTACAATCAGCCCCAGCATTTT. The whole variable domain, remainder taken from reference TRBV28 and TRBJ1-5, is DVKVTQSSRYLVKRTGEKVFLECVQDMDHENMFWYRQDPGLGLRLIYFSYDVKMKEKGDIPEGYSVSREKKERFSLILESASTNQTSMYLCASSSSSGYNQPQHFGDGTRLSIL.

The count of this clone is one. The chain combines TRBV27 with TRBJ1-2; TRBD1 agrees at 7 bases. Germline V lookup: CDR1 MNHEY, CDR2 SMNVEV (reference sequence). V shed 8 bases, J shed 2 bases, and the junction held 14 bases outside the gene matches. CDR3 length equals 16 residues. The CDR3 coding sequence is TGTGCCAGCTCACCCACAGGGGCGGGACGGAACTATGGCTACACCTTC. It codes for CASSPTGAGRNYGYTF.

The chain links TRBV4-1 to TRBJ2-7; 13 bases match TRBD2. V was pared by 5 bases and J by 7 bases, with 8 bases of the junction left unmatched. Germline CDR1 is MGHRA and CDR2 is YSYEKL. This CDR3 region has 15 residues. CDR3 DNA sequence: TGCGCCAGCAGCGGTCAGGGACTAGCGGGGTGGGAGCAGTACTTC. Protein product: CASSGQGLAGWEQYF.

V is TRBV2 and J is TRBJ1-5; D remains unclear. The CDR3 is 15 residues long. The germline CDR1 and CDR2 sequences are SNHLY and FYNNEI. The V gene lost 3 bases and the J gene lost 0 bases, with 9 bases spanning the gap. CDR3 DNA sequence: TGTGCCAGCAGTGACACTAAACTTAGCAATCAGCCCCAGCATTTT. Translated, it gives CASSDTKLSNQPQHF.

The J gene is TRBJ1-2, the V gene TRBV5-4, with 8 nucleotides matching TRBD1. Per germline, CDR1 SGHNT and CDR2 YYREEE (reference sequence). The CDR3 has 12 residues. The V gene end was trimmed by 6 bases and the J gene end by 9 bases; junction bases not matched to a gene: 7. The CDR3 sequence: CASNRDRISYTF. In DNA, the CDR3 is TGTGCCAGCAACCGGGACAGGATTAGCTACACCTTC.

The rearrangement links TRBV19 to TRBJ2-3, with 11 bases identical to TRBD2. Germline V CDR1 and CDR2: LNHDA, SQIVND (reference sequence). The CDR3 runs to 16 residues. With V trimmed by 6 bases and J by 2 bases, 7 bases remained unmatched. CDR3 in amino acids: CASRTRLAGSTDTQYF. CDR3 DNA: TGTGCCAGTAGGACGAGACTAGCGGGGTCCACAGATACGCAGTATTTT.

The genes are TRBV11-2 and TRBJ2-2; D may be TRBD2 (6 bases). With 4 bases removed from V and 2 bases from J, the gap between germline ends came to 17 bases. CDR3 length: 17 amino acids. Germline CDR1 reads SGHAT; CDR2 reads FQNNGV. CDR3 in DNA: TGTGCCAGCAGCTCGGGGTTGCGTAGCGGAAACACCGGGGAGCTGTTTTTT. Amino acid sequence: CASSSGLRSGNTGELFF. The whole variable domain, filled in from reference TRBV11-2 and TRBJ2-2, reads EAGVAQSPRYKIIEKRQSVAFWCNPISGHATLYWYQQILGQGPKLLIQFQNNGVVDDSQLPKDRFSAERLKGVDSTLKIQPAKLEDSAVYLCASSSGLRSGNTGELFFGEGSRLTVL.

The chain couples TRBV13 to TRBJ2-7; D remains unclear. Deletions cut 8 bases from V and 1 base from J, with 12 bases between. The CDR3 totals 13 residues. Germline CDR1 PRHDT, CDR2 FYEKMQ (reference sequence). As DNA, the CDR3 is TGTGCCAGCTCACGGCCCGGGTCCTACGAGCAGTACTTC. It specifies CASSRPGSYEQYF. The variable domain in full, with the rest retrieved from reference TRBV13 and TRBJ2-7, is AAGVIQSPRHLIKEKRETATLKCYPIPRHDTVYWYQQGPGQDPQFLISFYEKMQSDKGSIPDRFSAQQFSDYHSELNMSSLELGDSALYFCASSRPGSYEQYFGPGTRLTVT.

The V and J genes are TRBV30 and TRBJ2-7, with a weak D call TRBD2 (6 bases). The germline V and J ends were trimmed by 6 bases and 3 bases, with 9 bases remaining between them. This CDR3 region has 11 residues. The germline V gene has CDR1 GTSNPN and CDR2 SVGIG (reference sequence). CDR3 loop: CACATSYEQYF. CDR3 sequence (DNA): TGTGCCTGTGCGACTAGCTACGAGCAGTACTTC.

The sample holds a few counts of this clone. The chain recombines TRBV6-6 with TRBJ2-7; D possibly corresponds to TRBD1 (5 bases). The CDR3 has 13 residues. Germline V lookup: CDR1 MNHNY, CDR2 SVGAGI (reference sequence). Trimming stripped 6 bases from V and 2 bases from J, with 11 bases between. CDR3 in amino acids: CASRNGHTYEQYF. In DNA, the CDR3 is TGTGCCAGCAGGAATGGACATACCTACGAGCAGTACTTC.

The CDR3, as DNA: TGTGCCTGGAGTGAGGGCGGGGCTAGCACAGATACGCAGTATTTT. Its translation is CAWSEGGASTDTQYF. The chain carries TRBV30 and TRBJ2-3; tentative D call: TRBD2 (6 bases). V dropped 1 base and J dropped 0 bases, with 11 bases sitting between them. This CDR3 comprises 15 residues. Germline CDR1 and CDR2: GTSNPN and SVGIG (reference sequence).

The V gene is TRBV11-1, the J gene TRBJ1-2; possibly TRBD1 for D (5 bases). The V and J ends lost 0 bases and 7 bases respectively, with 15 bases between them. Germline V gives CDR1 SGHAT, CDR2 FQDESV (reference sequence). This CDR3 spans 15 amino acids. The CDR3: CASSLAGQGTSGYTF. CDR3 nucleotides: TGTGCCAGCAGCTTAGCGGGGCAGGGTACCTCTGGCTACACCTTC.

This clone was found a few times. This chain uses TRBV15 with TRBJ1-4; 7 nucleotides agree with TRBD1. The CDR3 is made up of 16 amino acids. The V and J ends lost 0 bases and 4 bases, in that order; junction bases with no gene match: 5. Germline V lookup: CDR1 LNHNV, CDR2 YYDKDF (reference sequence). CDR3 loop: CATSRDWAGGNEKLFF. As DNA, the CDR3 is TGTGCCACCAGCAGAGATTGGGCAGGGGGTAATGAAAAACTGTTTTTT.

This rearrangement joins TRBV6-6 to TRBJ2-5, with TRBD2 matching 8 bases. Germline V gene data show CDR1 as MNHNY and CDR2 as SVGAGI (reference sequence). The V and J ends lost 4 bases and 2 bases, in that order; junction bases with no gene match: 9. This CDR3 region has 16 residues. The CDR3 DNA reads as TGTGCCAGCAGTTCGGGGTCGGCGGGGGGACAAGAGACCCAGTACTTC. This gives the protein CASSSGSAGGQETQYF.

The chain carries TRBV10-3 and TRBJ1-5; no clear D. The V end was cut by 7 bases, the J end by 4 bases, with 11 bases between. Germline CDR1 is ENHRY and CDR2 is SYGVKD. This CDR3 has 13 residues. Here the CDR3 reads CAITPGGNQPQHF. For the CDR3, the DNA is TGTGCCATCACACCGGGAGGAAATCAGCCCCAGCATTTT.

The chain couples TRBV7-6 to TRBJ1-2; tentative D call: TRBD1 (5 bases). The V and J ends lost 0 bases and 7 bases respectively, with 12 bases between them. Looked up from germline, CDR1 is SGHVS and CDR2 is FNYEAQ. This CDR3 comprises 14 residues. For the CDR3, the DNA is TGTGCCAGCAGCTTAGCGACAGCCTCGAGTGGCTACACCTTC. Translated: CASSLATASSGYTF.

This clone was picked up a small number of times. V is TRBV6-5 and J is TRBJ2-7; 10 positions agree with TRBD1. The CDR3 runs 13 residues. With V trimmed by 4 bases and J by 3 bases, 0 bases remained unmatched. Per the germline V gene, CDR1 is MNHEY and CDR2 is SVGAGI. CDR3 DNA: TGTGCCAGCAGTTGGGACAGGGGCTACGAGCAGTACTTC. It codes for CASSWDRGYEQYF.

The rearrangement links TRBV5-1 to TRBJ2-3, with TRBD1 matching over 7 bases. Germline V CDR1 and CDR2: SGHRS, YFSETQ. This CDR3 is 16 amino acids long. V gave up 4 bases and J gave up 2 bases; unmatched junction bases: 10. Here the CDR3 DNA reads TGCGCCAGCAGCACTTCGACAGGGTCCTACACAGATACGCAGTATTTT. Translated: CASSTSTGSYTDTQYF.

The rearrangement uses TRBV19 and TRBJ1-2; D may be TRBD1 (6 bases). V was shortened by 3 bases and J by 6 bases, with 14 bases between the two germline ends. Looked up from germline, CDR1 is LNHDA and CDR2 is SQIVND (reference sequence). The CDR3 consists of 14 residues. CDR3 protein: CASSIRRGSHGYTF. DNA of the CDR3: TGTGCCAGTAGTATTCGCAGGGGATCACATGGCTACACCTTC.

In regard to this clone: At one end, the junction sequence differs from germline, possibly due to a read error. The V gene is TRBV2, the J gene TRBJ1-5, with 10 bases that match TRBD1. Per the germline V gene, CDR1 is SNHLY and CDR2 is FYNNEI. The CDR3 length is 14 residues. CDR3 region: CASSEDRGLQPQHF. The DNA of the CDR3 is TGTGCCAGCAGCGAAGACAGGGGGCTTCAGCCCCAGCATTTT. Complete variable domain (other parts from reference TRBV2 and TRBJ1-5): EPEVTQTPSHQVTQMGQEVILRCVPISNHLYFYWYRQILGQKVEFLVSFYNNEISEKSEIFDDQFSVERPDGSNFTLKIRSTKLEDSAMYFCASSEDRGLQPQHFGDGTRLSIL.

This chain connects TRBV2 to TRBJ2-1; 12 bases map to TRBD2. The ends lost 6 bases at V and 3 bases at J; junction bases unmatched: 3. CDR1 is SNHLY, CDR2 FYNNEI, per germline. This CDR3 region has 15 residues. CDR3 residues: CASSGLAGIYNEQFF. In DNA form, the CDR3 reads TGTGCCAGCAGCGGACTAGCGGGGATCTACAATGAGCAGTTCTTC.

The rearrangement links TRBV6-5 to TRBJ2-2; D gene unclear. CDR1 is MNHEY, CDR2 SVGAGI, per germline. Trimming removed 6 bases from V and 4 bases from J, with 15 bases in between. This CDR3 spans 15 amino acids. CDR3 DNA sequence: TGTGCCAGCAGGCCTGGGCCGGTCAGCACCGGGGAGCTGTTTTTT. Translating gives CASRPGPVSTGELFF.

The chain joins TRBV6-6 to TRBJ2-3; D perhaps matches TRBD2 (7 bases). Per germline, CDR1 MNHNY and CDR2 SVGAGI (reference sequence). This CDR3 is built from 12 residues. V gave up 8 bases and J gave up 5 bases, with 11 bases separating them. Here the CDR3 reads CASGGAGDTQYF. CDR3 nucleotides: TGTGCCAGCGGGGGGGCGGGAGATACGCAGTATTTT.

The V gene is TRBV6-1, the J gene TRBJ2-3, with 7 nucleotides matching TRBD2. The CDR3 runs to 16 residues. Germline V CDR1 and CDR2: MNHNS, SASEGT. Trimming cost V 2 bases and J 2 bases; bases outside gene matches: 7. The CDR3 sequence is CASSELGLSFTDTQYF. In nucleotides, the CDR3 is TGTGCCAGCAGTGAATTGGGACTATCTTTCACAGATACGCAGTATTTT.

The chain couples TRBV29-1 to TRBJ2-5, with TRBD1 matching 7 bases. The CDR3 covers 12 residues. CDR1 is SQVTM, CDR2 ANQGSEA, per germline. The J segment lost 2 bases and the V segment lost 6 bases, leaving 3 bases of the junction unmatched. CDR3 protein: CSVDRAQETQYF. CDR3 DNA: TGCAGCGTCGACAGGGCGCAAGAGACCCAGTACTTC.

This clone has only one observation. The CDR3 is CASSSPPDRGLNNEQFF. Here the CDR3 DNA reads TGTGCCAGCAGCTCGCCCCCCGACAGGGGGCTTAACAATGAGCAGTTCTTC. V and J are TRBV7-2 and TRBJ2-1; 10 nucleotides line up with TRBD1. The CDR3 loop spans 17 amino acids. CDR1 and CDR2 (germline): SGHTA, FQGNSA. Germline trimming cut 4 bases from V and 5 bases from J; bases unmatched to any gene: 11. The full variable domain, in which reference TRBV7-2 and TRBJ2-1 provide the parts outside the CDR3, is GAGVSQSPSNKVTEKGKDVELRCDPISGHTALYWYRQSLGQGLEFLIYFQGNSAPDKSGLPSDRFSAERTGGSVSTLTIQRTQQEDSAVYLCASSSPPDRGLNNEQFFGPGTRLTVL.

V and J are TRBV5-1 and TRBJ1-2; D may be TRBD1 (6 bases). Germline V gene sequence: CDR1 SGHRS, CDR2 YFSETQ. The CDR3 contains 15 residues. V lost 2 bases, J lost 4 bases, and 15 bases lay in between. As DNA, the CDR3 is TGCGCCAGCAGCTTAGAACAGGGAAACTCCTATGGCTACACCTTC. It specifies CASSLEQGNSYGYTF. Based on the CDR3 plus reference TRBV5-1 and TRBJ1-2, the full variable domain is KAGVTQTPRYLIKTRGQQVTLSCSPISGHRSVSWYQQTPGQGLQFLFEYFSETQRNKGNFPGRFSGRQFSNSRSEMNVSTLELGDSALYLCASSLEQGNSYGYTFGSGTRLTVV.

The chain carries TRBV7-2 and TRBJ1-4; TRBD1 aligns across 8 bases. J lost 7 bases, V lost 5 bases, and 6 bases had no gene match. The CDR3 runs 14 residues. CDR1 is SGHTA and CDR2 is FQGNSA in the germline V gene. In DNA, the CDR3 is TGTGCCAGCAGCAAACAGGGGGGGCGTGAAAAACTGTTTTTT. Translation gives CASSKQGGREKLFF.